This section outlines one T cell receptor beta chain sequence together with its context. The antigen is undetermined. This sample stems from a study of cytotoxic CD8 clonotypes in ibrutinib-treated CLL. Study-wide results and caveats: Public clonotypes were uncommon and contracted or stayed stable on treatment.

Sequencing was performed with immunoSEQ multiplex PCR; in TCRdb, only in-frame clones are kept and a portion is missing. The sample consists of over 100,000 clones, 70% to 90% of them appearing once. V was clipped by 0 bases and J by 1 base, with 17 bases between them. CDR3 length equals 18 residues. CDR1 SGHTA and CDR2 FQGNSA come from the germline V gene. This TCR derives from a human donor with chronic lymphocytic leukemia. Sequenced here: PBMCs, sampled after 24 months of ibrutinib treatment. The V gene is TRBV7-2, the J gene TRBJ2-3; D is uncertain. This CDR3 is CASSLAYVSLSRTDTQYF. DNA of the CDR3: TGTGCCAGCAGCTTAGCGTACGTCTCACTCTCCCGCACAGATACGCAGTATTTT.